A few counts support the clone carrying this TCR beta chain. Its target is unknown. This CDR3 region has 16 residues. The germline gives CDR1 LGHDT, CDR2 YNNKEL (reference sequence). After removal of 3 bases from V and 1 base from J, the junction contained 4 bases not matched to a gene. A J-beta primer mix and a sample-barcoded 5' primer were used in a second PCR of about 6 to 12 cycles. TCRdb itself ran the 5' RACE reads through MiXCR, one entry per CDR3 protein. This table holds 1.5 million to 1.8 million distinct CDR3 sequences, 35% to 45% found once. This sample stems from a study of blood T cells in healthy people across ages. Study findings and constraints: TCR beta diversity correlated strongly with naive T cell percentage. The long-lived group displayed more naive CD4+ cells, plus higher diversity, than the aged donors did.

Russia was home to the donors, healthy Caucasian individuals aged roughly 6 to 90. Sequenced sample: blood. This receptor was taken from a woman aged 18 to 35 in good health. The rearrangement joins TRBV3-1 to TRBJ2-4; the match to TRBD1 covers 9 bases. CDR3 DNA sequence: TGTGCCAGCAGCCACGCGGACAGGGGTGCCAAAAACATTCAGTACTTC. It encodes CASSHADRGAKNIQYF.